The 5 T cell receptor beta chains below were found in one sample sequenced in a study of blood T cell repertoires in COVID-19. TCRdb's table, derived via immunoSEQ multiplex PCR, lists solely in-frame clones and lacks some. The table includes tens of thousands of clones, about 69% detected once. Sample: peripheral blood. The source of these receptors is a man in his sixties or seventies with acute or convalescent COVID-19.

The gene calls are TRBV29-1 and TRBJ1-2; 8 nucleotides line up with TRBD1. Per germline, CDR1 SQVTM and CDR2 ANQGSEA. Germline trimming cut 3 bases from V and 2 bases from J; bases unmatched to any gene: 14. The CDR3 loop spans 17 amino acids. The chain's CDR3 is CSVEVSPGQGGNYGYTF. The CDR3 region has the DNA TGCAGCGTTGAGGTCAGTCCAGGACAGGGCGGCAACTATGGCTACACCTTC. Supplemented by reference TRBV29-1 and TRBJ1-2, the full variable domain reads SAVISQKPSRDICQRGTSLTIQCQVDSQVTMMFWYRQQPGQSLTLIATANQGSEATYESGFVIDKFPISRPNLTFSTLTVSNMSPEDSSIYLCSVEVSPGQGGNYGYTFGSGTRLTVV.

This clone came up a few times. V and J are TRBV3-1 (or the pseudogene TRBV3-2) and TRBJ2-2, with TRBD2 identical over 7 bases. Losses at the gene ends were 6 bases for V and 0 bases for J; bases not matched to a gene: 4. In germline, CDR1 is LGHDT, CDR2 YNNKEL (reference sequence). CDR3 size: 15 residues. CDR3 sequence (DNA): TGTGCCAGCAGACTGGGAGGGGCGAACACCGGGGAGCTGTTTTTT. Translated: CASRLGGANTGELFF.

The rearrangement joins TRBV6-6 to TRBJ2-7, with TRBD2 matching over 7 bases. The CDR3 runs to 14 residues. V gave up 2 bases and J gave up 4 bases; unmatched junction bases: 5. From germline, CDR1 is MNHNY and CDR2 SVGAGI (reference sequence). The CDR3 nucleotides read TGTGCCAGCAGTTACGGGGGGGTAGGGTACGAGCAGTACTTC. Translation gives CASSYGGVGYEQYF.

The gene calls are TRBV24-1 and TRBJ1-4; D remains unclear. Germline V gene lookup returns CDR1 KGHDR and CDR2 SFDVKD. This CDR3 has 18 amino acids. V was clipped by 2 bases and J by 0 bases, with 15 bases between them. The CDR3 here is CATSDSYSLFATNEKLFF. For the CDR3, the DNA is TGTGCCACCAGTGATTCGTATTCCTTATTTGCAACTAATGAAAAACTGTTTTTT.

This clone occurred once. The J gene is TRBJ1-2, the V gene TRBV15; no clear D. The germline V gene encodes CDR1 LNHNV and CDR2 YYDKDF (reference sequence). The CDR3 is 12 amino acids. Trimming stripped 0 bases from V and 10 bases from J, with 9 bases between. CDR3 in DNA: TGTGCCACCAGCAGAGACAGCGGGGACTACACCTTC. As protein: CATSRDSGDYTF. Full variable domain (remainder filled in from reference TRBV15 and TRBJ1-2): DAMVIQNPRYQVTQFGKPVTLSCSQTLNHNVMYWYQQKSSQAPKLLFHYYDKDFNNEADTPDNFQSRRPNTSFCFLDIRSPGLGDTAMYLCATSRDSGDYTFGSGTRLTVV.